The 3 T cell receptor beta chains given below trace back to one sample, sequenced in a study of cytomegalovirus exposure and HLA in healthy donors. Primers: 60 Vbeta forward and 13 Jbeta reverse. Method: immunoSEQ multiplex PCR; TCRdb's copy keeps in-frame clones and lacks some. The sample lists 100,000 or so clones; about 79% were seen once. The sequencing sample was made of PBMCs. All receptors derive from a female donor in good health and CMV-seropositive.

The chain uses TRBV5-4 and TRBJ2-7; 9 nucleotides line up with TRBD1. The CDR3 is 14 amino acids. The ends lost 4 bases at V and 5 bases at J; junction bases unmatched: 7. Germline V gives CDR1 SGHNT, CDR2 YYREEE (reference sequence). CDR3 nucleotide sequence: TGTGCCAGCAGCCCGGGACAGGGCCTCAACGAGCAGTACTTC. This encodes CASSPGQGLNEQYF.

The V and J genes are TRBV4-1 and TRBJ1-1, with 8 positions matching TRBD1. V lost 1 base and J lost 0; bases outside the gene matches: 10. Germline loops: CDR1 MGHRA, CDR2 YSYEKL. The CDR3 extends over 18 amino acids. CDR3 amino acids: CASSQGDRFAVLNTEAFF. CDR3 DNA sequence: TGCGCCAGCAGCCAAGGGGACAGGTTCGCCGTTTTGAACACTGAAGCTTTCTTT.

The rearrangement uses TRBV7-9 and TRBJ1-1; TRBD1 matches at 9 bases. Looked up from germline, CDR1 is SEHNR and CDR2 is FQNEAQ (reference sequence). The CDR3 loop spans 17 amino acids. J was trimmed by 0 bases and V by 3 bases; bases with no gene match: 8. Written as DNA, the CDR3 is TGTGCCAGCAGCTTTGGAGACAGGGGGTTTATGAACACTGAAGCTTTCTTT. It encodes CASSFGDRGFMNTEAFF.